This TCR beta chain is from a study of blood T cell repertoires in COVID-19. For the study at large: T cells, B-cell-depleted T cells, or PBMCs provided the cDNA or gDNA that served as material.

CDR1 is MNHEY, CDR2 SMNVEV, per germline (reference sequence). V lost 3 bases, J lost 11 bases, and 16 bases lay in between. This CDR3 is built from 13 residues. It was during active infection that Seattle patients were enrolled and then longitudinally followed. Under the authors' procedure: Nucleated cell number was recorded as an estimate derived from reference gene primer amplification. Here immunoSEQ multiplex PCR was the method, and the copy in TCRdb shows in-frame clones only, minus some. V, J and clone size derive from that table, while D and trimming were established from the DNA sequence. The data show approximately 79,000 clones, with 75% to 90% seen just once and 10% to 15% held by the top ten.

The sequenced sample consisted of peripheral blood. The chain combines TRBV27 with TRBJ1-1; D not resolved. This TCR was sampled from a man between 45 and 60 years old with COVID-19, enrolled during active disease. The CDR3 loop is CASSLRQFSPAFF. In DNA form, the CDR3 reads TGTGCCAGCAGTTTGAGGCAGTTTTCTCCCGCTTTCTTT.